One and the same sample provided the 10 T cell receptor beta chains below, sequenced in a study of blood T cell repertoires in COVID-19. The table came from immunoSEQ multiplex PCR; TCRdb's copy has only in-frame clones and leaves some out. Of 110,000 to 150,000 clones in the sample, around 72% were seen once. Sequencing was performed on peripheral blood. These receptors all stem from a woman aged 55-69 years with acute or convalescent COVID-19.

This clone came up a few times. The rearrangement uses TRBV30 and TRBJ2-7; a possible D gene is TRBD1 (5 bases). This CDR3 region has 12 residues. Trimming took 4 bases from V and 4 from J, leaving 11 bases between them. Germline assignment: CDR1 GTSNPN and CDR2 SVGIG (reference sequence). The CDR3 sequence is CAWTNPGYEQYF. CDR3 DNA sequence: TGTGCCTGGACCAACCCAGGGTACGAGCAGTACTTC.

This clone was observed a handful of times. V gene TRBV18 combines with J gene TRBJ1-3, with 7 bases that match TRBD1. Trimming took 3 bases from V and 8 from J; bases not matched to a gene: 13. The germline CDR1 and CDR2 sequences are KGHSH and LQKENI. The CDR3 has 16 amino acids. The DNA for the CDR3 is TGTGCCAGCTCACCGACCCGACGACAGGGACGGGACACCATATATTTT. Residues: CASSPTRRQGRDTIYF.

V gene TRBV11-2 combines with J gene TRBJ1-6; 8 bases are a match to TRBD1. After removal of 3 bases from V and 5 bases from J, the junction contained 3 bases not matched to a gene. The CDR3 is made up of 15 amino acids. Germline V gives CDR1 SGHAT, CDR2 FQNNGV. CDR3 bases: TGTGCCAGCAGCTTGAGGACAGGGAATAATTCACCCCTCCACTTT. It is translated as CASSLRTGNNSPLHF.

The rearrangement uses TRBV12-3 or TRBV12-4 and TRBJ2-7; D remains ambiguous. The length of the CDR3 is 12 residues. The V gene lost 5 bases and the J gene lost 3 bases, with 8 bases spanning the gap. CDR3 sequence (DNA): TGTGCCAGCAGTCCCAGTGGCTACGAGCAGTACTTC. Residues: CASSPSGYEQYF.

The chain couples TRBV28 to TRBJ2-1; weak D call: TRBD2 (6 bases). The germline V gene has CDR1 MDHEN and CDR2 SYDVKM. Trimming took 2 bases from V and 4 from J, leaving 24 bases between them. The CDR3 has 19 residues. In nucleotides, the CDR3 is TGTGCCAGCAGTTTAGTCGGACGGGGAGGCGGGACCCTTTACAATGAGCAGTTCTTC. Its translation: CASSLVGRGGGTLYNEQFF.

V usage is TRBV11-2 and J usage is TRBJ2-1; D gene uncertain. Trimming took off 1 base at V and 7 bases at J, with 11 bases between the two ends. This CDR3 comprises 14 residues. Germline V gene lookup returns CDR1 SGHAT and CDR2 FQNNGV. CDR3 in amino acids: CASSLVLPVNEQFF. CDR3 sequence (DNA): TGTGCCAGCAGCTTAGTTCTTCCCGTGAATGAGCAGTTCTTC.

This clone came up many times. The chain has TRBV27 and TRBJ2-2; 10 nucleotides align to TRBD2. The J segment lost 6 bases and the V segment lost 3 bases, leaving 7 bases of the junction unmatched. This CDR3 is 16 amino acids long. Germline V gene lookup returns CDR1 MNHEY and CDR2 SMNVEV (reference sequence). CDR3 in amino acids: CASSFGSSGSAGELFF. CDR3 nucleotides: TGTGCCAGCAGTTTCGGGTCTAGCGGGAGCGCCGGGGAGCTGTTTTTT.

The chain combines TRBV3-1 (or the pseudogene TRBV3-2) with TRBJ2-5; D remains unclear. Germline V CDR1 and CDR2: LGHDT, YNNKEL (reference sequence). This CDR3 contains 13 residues. The germline V and J ends were trimmed by 1 base and 8 bases, with 11 bases remaining between them. The CDR3 DNA sequence: TGTGCCAGCAGCCAAGGAAACGGGTTTACCCAGTACTTC. Translated, it gives CASSQGNGFTQYF.

CDR3 region: CASSLSFVGGEQFF. The DNA of the CDR3 is TGTGCCAGCAGTTTATCGTTCGTGGGGGGTGAGCAGTTCTTC. V and J are TRBV27 and TRBJ2-1, with a tentative D call TRBD2 (6 bases). Germline V gene lookup returns CDR1 MNHEY and CDR2 SMNVEV (reference sequence). The CDR3 spans 14 residues. V was clipped by 0 bases and J by 9 bases, with 12 bases between them.

The J gene is TRBJ1-1, the V gene TRBV6-5; D possibly corresponds to TRBD1 (5 bases). The CDR3 covers 13 residues. Trimming left V 6 bases short and J 6 bases short, with 14 bases between. CDR1 and CDR2 from the germline V gene are MNHEY and SVGAGI. CDR3 in amino acids: CASRQGNVPEAFF. Here the CDR3 DNA reads TGTGCCAGCAGGCAGGGTAACGTTCCTGAAGCTTTCTTT.